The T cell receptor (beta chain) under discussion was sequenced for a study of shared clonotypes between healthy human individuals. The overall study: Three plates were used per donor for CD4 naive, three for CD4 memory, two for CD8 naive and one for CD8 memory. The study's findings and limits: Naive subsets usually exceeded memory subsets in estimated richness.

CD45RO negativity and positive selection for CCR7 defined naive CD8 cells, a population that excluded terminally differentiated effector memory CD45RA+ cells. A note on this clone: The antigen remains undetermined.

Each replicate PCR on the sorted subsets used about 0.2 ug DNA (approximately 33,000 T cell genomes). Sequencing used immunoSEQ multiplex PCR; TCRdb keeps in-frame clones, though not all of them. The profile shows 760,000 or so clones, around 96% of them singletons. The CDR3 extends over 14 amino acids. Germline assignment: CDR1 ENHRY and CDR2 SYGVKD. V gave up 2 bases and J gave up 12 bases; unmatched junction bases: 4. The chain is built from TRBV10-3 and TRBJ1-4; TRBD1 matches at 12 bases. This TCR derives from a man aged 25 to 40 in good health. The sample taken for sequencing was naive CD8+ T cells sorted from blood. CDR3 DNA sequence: TGTGCCATCAGTGAGGGGACAGGGGGCGTTGAACTGTTTTTT. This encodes CAISEGTGGVELFF.